This T cell receptor (beta chain) is drawn from a study of T cell changes during pregnancy in multiple sclerosis (dated by TCRdb to the late 2010s). For context, the study as a whole: Changes in the T cell repertoire over the course of pregnancy were examined in this study in women with multiple sclerosis.

Library creation used the immunoSEQ multiplex PCR assay. TCRdb took over this immuneACCESS table, retaining in-frame rearrangements with V and J assigned. Such tables are incomplete; in checked studies, under half of the missing clones stem from an unresolved V gene, and the remainder is unexplained. The sample table shows some 74,000 clones, and 85% to 95% are seen once. The ten largest account for about 2.2% of the sample. As regards this clone: Its antigen remains unidentified. Base qualities are not at hand, and no much larger clone is one base apart.

The CDR3 starts with the cysteine, ends with the phenylalanine, and has 17 residues. Just the 51-base CDR3 DNA is kept, in frame starting at base 1. The germline V end is reduced by 5 bases and the J end by 4 bases; junction bases left unmatched: 11. Via the germline V gene, CDR1 is SGHAT and CDR2 FQNNGV. This receptor was identified in a female donor with multiple sclerosis, enrolled in a pregnancy study. The chain employs TRBV11-2 and TRBJ2-1; the junction holds 10 bases that match TRBD2. The material was peripheral blood, obtained before pregnancy. In nucleotides, the sequence is TGTGCCAGCAGCCCGCCAGGACTAGCGGAAACATACAATGAGCAGTTCTTC. The resulting protein is CASSPPGLAETYNEQFF. The entire variable domain, with the stretches around the CDR3 drawn from the reference TRBV11-2 and TRBJ2-1 proteins, is EAGVAQSPRYKIIEKRQSVAFWCNPISGHATLYWYQQILGQGPKLLIQFQNNGVVDDSQLPKDRFSAERLKGVDSTLKIQPAKLEDSAVYLCASSPPGLAETYNEQFFGPGTRLTVL.